This T cell receptor (beta chain) was retrieved from a study of post-analysis software for immune sequencing data. Study at large: Disease courses included relapsing-remitting, secondary progressive and progressive-relapsing multiple sclerosis. Study-level findings and limits: Clustering by F measure revealed strong co-clustering among samples prepared together in one batch. With TRBV5-6, TRBV5-1 and TRBV20-1 included, about five TRBV segments were more frequent in patients than in controls. Compared with controls, patients showed significantly lower normalized Chao1 diversity.

Per germline, CDR1 DFQATT and CDR2 SNEGSKA (reference sequence). CDR3 length equals 14 residues. Trimming removed 5 bases from V and 2 bases from J, with 16 bases in between. Concerning this clonotype itself: No antigen is known for it.

Built from TCR beta cDNA, the libraries had unique molecular identifiers in them. TCRdb ran MiXCR on the PCR reads and lists one entry per CDR3 protein. The repertoire holds 650,000 to 850,000 distinct CDR3 sequences, just over 45% seen once, with 4% to 5% in the top ten. Material: blood. The rearrangement uses TRBV20-1 and TRBJ2-7, with D perhaps matching TRBD1 (6 bases). This receptor was identified in a girl aged 10 to 17 with multiple sclerosis. The DNA for the CDR3 is TGCAGTGCTGGGTCGAACAGGGACACCTACGAGCAGTACTTC. This translates into CSAGSNRDTYEQYF.